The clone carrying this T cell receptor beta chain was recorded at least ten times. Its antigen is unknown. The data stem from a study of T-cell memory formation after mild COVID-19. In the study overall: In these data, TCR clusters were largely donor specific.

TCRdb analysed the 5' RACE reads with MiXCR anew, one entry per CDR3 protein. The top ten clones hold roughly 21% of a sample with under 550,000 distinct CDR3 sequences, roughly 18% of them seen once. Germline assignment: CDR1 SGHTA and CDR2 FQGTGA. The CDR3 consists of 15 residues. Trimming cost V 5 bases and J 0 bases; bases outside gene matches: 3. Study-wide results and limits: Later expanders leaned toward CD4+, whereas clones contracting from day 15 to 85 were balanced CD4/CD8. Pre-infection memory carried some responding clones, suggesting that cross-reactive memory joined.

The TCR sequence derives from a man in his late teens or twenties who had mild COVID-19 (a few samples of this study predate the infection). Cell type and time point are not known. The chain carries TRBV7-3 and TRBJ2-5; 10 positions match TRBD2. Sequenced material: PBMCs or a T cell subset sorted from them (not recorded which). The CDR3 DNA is TGTGCCAGCAGCCTAGCGGGGGTGGACCAAGAGACCCAGTACTTC. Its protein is CASSLAGVDQETQYF.